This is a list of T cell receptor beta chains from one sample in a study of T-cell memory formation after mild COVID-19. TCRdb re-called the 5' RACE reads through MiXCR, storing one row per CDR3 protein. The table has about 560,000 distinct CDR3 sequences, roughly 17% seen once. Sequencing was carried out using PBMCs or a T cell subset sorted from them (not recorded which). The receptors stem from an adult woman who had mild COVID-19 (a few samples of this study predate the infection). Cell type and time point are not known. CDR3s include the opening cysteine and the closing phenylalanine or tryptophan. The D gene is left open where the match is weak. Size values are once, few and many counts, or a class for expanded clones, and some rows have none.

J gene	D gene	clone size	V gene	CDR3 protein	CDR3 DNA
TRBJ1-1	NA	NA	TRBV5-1	CASSLDGQGSFTEAFF	TGCGCCAGCAGCTTAGATGGCCAGGGGTCTTTCACTGAAGCTTTCTTT
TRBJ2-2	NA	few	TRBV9	CASSALQSNTGELFF	TGTGCCAGCAGCGCCCTACAAAGTAACACCGGGGAGCTGTTTTTT
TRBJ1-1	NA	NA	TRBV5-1	CASSAAGEEAFF	TGCGCCAGCAGCGCCGCAGGGGAGGAAGCTTTCTTT
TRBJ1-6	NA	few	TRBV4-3	CASSQIQGNSPLHF	TGCGCCAGCAGCCAAATCCAGGGAAATTCACCCCTCCACTTT
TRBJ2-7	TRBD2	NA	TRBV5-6	CASSWRTSGGAPYEQYF	TGTGCCAGCAGCTGGAGAACTAGCGGGGGGGCTCCCTACGAGCAGTACTTC
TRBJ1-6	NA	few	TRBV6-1	CASNQGVFNSPLHF	TGTGCCAGCAATCAGGGAGTGTTTAATTCACCCCTCCACTTT
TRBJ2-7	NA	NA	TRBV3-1	CASSHRGRIHEQYF	TGTGCCAGCAGCCATCGGGGGCGCATCCACGAGCAGTACTTC
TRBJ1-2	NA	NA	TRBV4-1	CASSQDSYYGYTF	TGCGCCAGCAGCCAAGACAGTTACTATGGCTACACCTTC
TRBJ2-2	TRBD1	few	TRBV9	CASSVEGATGELFF	TGTGCCAGCAGCGTAGAGGGGGCGACCGGGGAGCTGTTTTTT
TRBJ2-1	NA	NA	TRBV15	CATSKGENEQFF	TGTGCCACCAGCAAGGGGGAAAATGAGCAGTTCTTC
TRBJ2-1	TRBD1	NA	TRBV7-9	CASSLEGPGQATYNEQFF	TGTGCCAGCAGCTTAGAGGGTCCGGGACAGGCTACCTACAATGAGCAGTTCTTC
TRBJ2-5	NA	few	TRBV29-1	CSVGAQETQYF	TGCAGCGTGGGGGCCCAAGAGACCCAGTACTTC
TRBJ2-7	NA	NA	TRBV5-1	CASSFGDREGEQYF	TGCGCCAGCAGCTTCGGTGACAGGGAGGGCGAGCAGTACTTC
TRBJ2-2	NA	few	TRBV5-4	CASSLLGATGELFF	TGTGCCAGCAGCTTGTTGGGGGCGACCGGGGAGCTGTTTTTT
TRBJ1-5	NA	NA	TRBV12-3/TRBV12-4	CASRYQGSAGNQPQHF	TGTGCCAGCAGATATCAGGGATCGGCAGGCAATCAGCCCCAGCATTTT
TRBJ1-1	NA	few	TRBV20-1	CSARDTPTAYTEAFF	TGCAGTGCTAGAGACACCCCGACAGCCTACACTGAAGCTTTCTTT
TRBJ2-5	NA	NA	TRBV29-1	CSVEDLGGAQYF	TGCAGCGTTGAAGATCTCGGTGGGGCCCAGTACTTC
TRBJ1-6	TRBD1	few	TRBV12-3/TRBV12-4	CASSRAGGNSPLHF	TGTGCCAGCAGCAGGGCAGGGGGTAATTCACCCCTCCACTTT
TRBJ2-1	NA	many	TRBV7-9	CASSPGSGYYNEQFF	TGTGCCAGCAGCCCCGGGAGCGGGTACTACAATGAGCAGTTCTTC
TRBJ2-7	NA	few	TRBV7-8	CASSLGSGYEQYF	TGTGCCAGCAGCTTAGGGTCAGGGTACGAGCAGTACTTC
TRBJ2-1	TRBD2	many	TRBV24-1	CATSDRTSGGNEQFF	TGTGCCACCAGTGACAGGACTAGCGGGGGCAATGAGCAGTTCTTC
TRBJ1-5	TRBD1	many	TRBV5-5	CASSLGTGTSQPQHF	TGTGCCAGCAGCCTGGGGACAGGGACATCTCAGCCCCAGCATTTT
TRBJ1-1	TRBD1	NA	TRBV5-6	CASSSKQGVTEAFF	TGTGCCAGCAGCTCCAAACAGGGGGTCACTGAAGCTTTCTTT
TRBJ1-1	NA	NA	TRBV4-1	CASSFGRGTDTEAFF	TGCGCCAGCAGCTTCGGGAGGGGGACGGACACTGAAGCTTTCTTT